The T cell receptor beta chain described here comes from a study of T-cell reconstitution after alpha-beta-depleted transplantation in children. This clonotype was seen repeatedly, ten times or more. Its matching antigen is unknown. This CDR3 comprises 13 residues. Between the trimmed V and J ends, which lost 3 bases and 8 bases, there was a span of 13 bases. As it was prepared, the TCRbeta library received unique molecular identifiers. TCRdb called the PCR reads again in MiXCR, with one record for every CDR3 protein. The sample consists of about 100,000 distinct CDR3 sequences, about 8% of them appearing once. Study-wide results and caveats: Elevated TCRbeta diversity at day 60 was traced, in some patients, to surviving recipient T cells and thymic progenitors. As was reported, about two months after transplant, alpha-beta T cells came from several hundred expanded graft clones.

The TCR originated in a boy between 2 and 10 years old with acute lymphoblastic leukemia, due to receive a stem cell transplant. The sequenced sample was PBMCs, obtained before TCRalphabeta/CD19-depleted stem cell transplant. The chain employs TRBV12-3 or TRBV12-4 and TRBJ1-2; D gene uncertain. CDR3 sequence (DNA): TGTGCCAGCAGTTTGGGCAGTTATTACGGCTACACCTTC. It yields the protein CASSLGSYYGYTF.